The 25 T cell receptor beta chains below all came from one sample that was sequenced in a study of blood T cell repertoires in COVID-19. The assay was immunoSEQ multiplex PCR, and TCRdb's table has in-frame clones only and misses some. The sample gives around 250,000 clones, approximately 87% of which show up once; 6.2% is in the top ten. Sequencing was carried out using peripheral blood. These TCRs come from a man aged 55 to 69 with acute or convalescent COVID-19.

The J gene is TRBJ1-1, the V gene TRBV5-1; 7 nucleotides line up with TRBD1. The germline CDR1 and CDR2 sequences are SGHRS and YFSETQ. The CDR3 is made up of 16 amino acids. The V gene end was trimmed by 0 bases and the J gene end by 3 bases; junction bases not matched to a gene: 8. The CDR3 here is CASSLDRGGVDTEAFF. Here the CDR3 DNA reads TGCGCCAGCAGCTTGGACAGGGGAGGCGTAGACACTGAAGCTTTCTTT.

The CDR3 spells CASSQDPGIDTQYF. CDR3 coding DNA: TGTGCCAGCAGCCAAGATCCGGGGATAGATACGCAGTATTTT. The V and J genes are TRBV3-1 (or the pseudogene TRBV3-2) and TRBJ2-3, with a possible D match to TRBD2 (5 bases). The CDR3 is made up of 14 amino acids. Trimming stripped 0 bases from V and 5 bases from J, with 9 bases between. CDR1 and CDR2 from the germline V gene are LGHDT and YNNKEL (reference sequence).

The CDR3 here is CAGGAIYNEQFF. The CDR3 nucleotides read TGTGCCGGGGGGGCAATTTACAATGAGCAGTTCTTC. The genes are TRBV6-5 and TRBJ2-1; D is perhaps TRBD2 (7 bases). This CDR3 comprises 12 residues. Germline lookup yields CDR1 MNHEY and CDR2 SVGAGI. Trimming took 11 bases from V and 4 from J, leaving 12 bases between them.

V usage is TRBV10-3 and J usage is TRBJ2-1; 7 nucleotides agree with TRBD1. Looked up from germline, CDR1 is ENHRY and CDR2 is SYGVKD. The CDR3 runs to 14 residues. V shed 3 bases and J 3 bases; nucleotides not matched to a gene: 2. CDR3 protein: CAISERDSYNEQFF. CDR3 nucleotide sequence: TGTGCCATCAGTGAACGGGACAGCTACAATGAGCAGTTCTTC.

The rearrangement joins TRBV30 to TRBJ1-1, with D perhaps TRBD1 (6 bases). V was pared by 3 bases and J by 3 bases, with 14 bases between. Germline lookup yields CDR1 GTSNPN and CDR2 SVGIG (reference sequence). The CDR3 totals 14 residues. The CDR3 sequence: CAWRIGGDYTEAFF. CDR3 DNA sequence: TGTGCCTGGAGAATTGGGGGCGATTACACTGAAGCTTTCTTT. The full variable domain, its missing parts supplied by reference TRBV30 and TRBJ1-1, is SQTIHQWPATLVQPVGSPLSLECTVEGTSNPNLYWYRQAAGRGLQLLFYSVGIGQISSEVPQNLSASRPQDRQFILSSKKLLLSDSGFYLCAWRIGGDYTEAFFGQGTRLTVV.

CDR3 in amino acids: CASRDRGAGETQYF. The CDR3 region has the DNA TGTGCCAGCAGGGACAGGGGTGCGGGGGAGACCCAGTACTTC. This chain links TRBV2 with TRBJ2-5; 9 bases match TRBD1. Germline trimming cut 6 bases from V and 5 bases from J; bases unmatched to any gene: 7. The germline V gene has CDR1 SNHLY and CDR2 FYNNEI. The CDR3 runs 14 residues.

The CDR3 DNA sequence: TGTGCCAGCAGCCTCACCGGGGTGATGGATGGAGGAGAGACCCAGTACTTC. It yields the protein CASSLTGVMDGGETQYF. The J gene is TRBJ2-5, the V gene TRBV11-2; D might be TRBD2 (5 bases). Between the trimmed V and J ends, which lost 5 bases and 4 bases, there was a span of 23 bases. The length of the CDR3 is 17 residues. Germline values: CDR1 SGHAT, CDR2 FQNNGV.

This clone has a handful of counts. V and J are TRBV6-6 and TRBJ2-7, with D unresolved. Trimming removed 4 bases from V and 2 bases from J, with 9 bases in between. The germline gives CDR1 MNHNY, CDR2 SVGAGI (reference sequence). CDR3 length equals 13 residues. CDR3 DNA sequence: TGTGCCAGCAGTTCAGCGCGTCCCTACGAGCAGTACTTC. Translation gives CASSSARPYEQYF.

The chain couples TRBV6-5 to TRBJ1-1, with D perhaps matching TRBD1 (5 bases). Trimming took off 7 bases at V and 2 bases at J, with 17 bases between the two ends. The germline V gene has CDR1 MNHEY and CDR2 SVGAGI. CDR3 length equals 15 residues. This CDR3 is CASTLDGGANTEAFF. DNA of the CDR3: TGTGCCAGCACTCTCGACGGTGGGGCCAACACTGAAGCTTTCTTT.

The chain carries TRBV6-6 and TRBJ2-7; a possible D gene is TRBD1 (5 bases). From germline, CDR1 is MNHNY and CDR2 SVGAGI (reference sequence). The ends were cut back, 5 bases at V and 8 bases at J, with 10 bases in the middle. This CDR3 spans 11 amino acids. DNA for the CDR3: TGTGCCAGCAGTCTCGCAGGGCAGCAGTACTTC. Protein sequence: CASSLAGQQYF.

This rearrangement joins TRBV18 to TRBJ2-2, with 7 bases matching TRBD1. Germline loops: CDR1 KGHSH, CDR2 LQKENI. Unmatched junction bases numbered 11, after V lost 3 bases and J lost 1 base. The CDR3 contains 18 residues. The CDR3 here is CASSPNSPRTGNTGELFF. DNA for the CDR3: TGTGCCAGCTCACCCAACTCTCCCAGGACAGGGAACACCGGGGAGCTGTTTTTT.

This clone was seen a few times. The chain couples TRBV19 to TRBJ2-5, with 7 bases that match TRBD1. The V gene's germline CDR1 is LNHDA and CDR2 SQIVND (reference sequence). With V trimmed by 4 bases and J by 0 bases, 5 bases remained unmatched. The CDR3 is made up of 15 amino acids. CDR3 in amino acids: CASSNGRGYQETQYF. The CDR3 bases are TGTGCCAGTAGTAATGGCAGGGGGTACCAAGAGACCCAGTACTTC.

The chain recombines TRBV7-2 with TRBJ2-7, with TRBD2 identical over 7 bases. The junction had 10 bases not matched to a gene; V was cut back by 5 bases and J by 3 bases. The CDR3 extends over 15 amino acids. Germline V lookup: CDR1 SGHTA, CDR2 FQGNSA. The CDR3 DNA follows: TGTGCCAGCAGCCCGACCGGCGGGAGCCACTACGAGCAGTACTTC. Protein sequence: CASSPTGGSHYEQYF.

CDR3 residues: CASSLTPPMNTEAFF. The DNA of the CDR3 is TGTGCCAGCAGCTTAACCCCTCCTATGAACACTGAAGCTTTCTTT. The chain links TRBV7-3 to TRBJ1-1; D call uncertain. Between the trimmed V and J ends, which lost 0 bases and 0 bases, there was a span of 8 bases. CDR1 is SGHTA and CDR2 is FQGTGA in the germline V gene. This CDR3 has 15 residues. Full variable domain (missing parts from reference TRBV7-3 and TRBJ1-1): GAGVSQTPSNKVTEKGKYVELRCDPISGHTALYWYRQSLGQGPEFLIYFQGTGAADDSGLPNDRFFAVRPEGSVSTLKIQRTERGDSAVYLCASSLTPPMNTEAFFGQGTRLTVV.

This chain links TRBV12-5 with TRBJ2-7, with 7 nucleotides matching TRBD2. Unmatched junction bases numbered 5, after V lost 5 bases and J lost 1 base. Germline V gene data show CDR1 as LGHNT and CDR2 as FRNRAP. The CDR3 spans 14 residues. CDR3 DNA sequence: TGTGCTAGTGGTATGTCGGGAGGATCCTACGAGCAGTACTTC. As protein: CASGMSGGSYEQYF.

The chain carries TRBV28 and TRBJ2-7; D perhaps matches TRBD2 (6 bases). The V and J ends lost 1 base and 3 bases respectively, with 13 bases between them. Germline V lookup: CDR1 MDHEN, CDR2 SYDVKM. CDR3 length: 15 residues. CDR3 amino acids: CASSLLVGRSYEQYF. In DNA form, the CDR3 reads TGTGCCAGCAGTTTATTGGTCGGGAGAAGCTACGAGCAGTACTTC.

The V gene is TRBV7-3, the J gene TRBJ2-2; 7 positions match TRBD2. Trimming removed 3 bases from V and 0 bases from J; junction bases left unmatched: 4. The length of the CDR3 is 16 residues. CDR1 is SGHTA, CDR2 FQGTGA, per germline. The CDR3: CASSLGGSANTGELFF. The DNA of the CDR3 is TGTGCCAGCAGCTTGGGCGGGAGCGCGAACACCGGGGAGCTGTTTTTT.

V is TRBV28 and J is TRBJ2-7, with 10 bases that match TRBD2. The CDR3 extends over 13 amino acids. The trim removed 8 bases at V and 3 bases at J, leaving 4 bases unmatched. Germline V gene lookup returns CDR1 MDHEN and CDR2 SYDVKM. The CDR3 DNA is TGTGCCAGCGGTAGCGGGAGGAACTACGAGCAGTACTTC. Amino acid sequence: CASGSGRNYEQYF.

V is TRBV7-3 and J is TRBJ2-3; D is unclear. Deletions cut 5 bases from V and 1 base from J, with 7 bases between. The CDR3 runs 13 residues. Germline CDR1 and CDR2: SGHTA and FQGTGA. CDR3 in DNA: TGTGCCAGCAGCGCAACGGGCACAGATACGCAGTATTTT. It is translated as CASSATGTDTQYF.

The chain links TRBV9 to TRBJ1-4, with D maybe TRBD1 (6 bases). The CDR3 contains 17 residues. The V gene lost 4 bases and the J gene lost 0 bases, with 16 bases spanning the gap. The germline CDR1 and CDR2 sequences are SGDLS and YYNGEE. CDR3 amino acids: CASSLGGGYATNEKLFF. The CDR3 DNA sequence: TGTGCCAGCAGCTTAGGCGGGGGCTATGCAACTAATGAAAAACTGTTTTTT.

V usage is TRBV3-1 (or the pseudogene TRBV3-2) and J usage is TRBJ1-6; D is uncertain. Germline V gene sequence: CDR1 LGHDT, CDR2 YNNKEL (reference sequence). This CDR3 is 15 amino acids long. The V gene lost 0 bases and the J gene lost 7 bases, with 10 bases spanning the gap. In DNA, the CDR3 is TGTGCCAGCAGCCAAGATCACAGCCTAAATTCACCCCTCCACTTT. It translates to CASSQDHSLNSPLHF.

V gene TRBV7-2 combines with J gene TRBJ1-1; 7 nucleotides match TRBD1. CDR1 and CDR2 from the germline V gene are SGHTA and FQGNSA. The ends lost 6 bases at V and 4 bases at J; junction bases unmatched: 2. The CDR3 has 12 amino acids. Here the CDR3 DNA reads TGTGCCAGCAGACGACAGGGCACTGAAGCTTTCTTT. It is translated as CASRRQGTEAFF. The full variable domain, rest sourced from reference TRBV7-2 and TRBJ1-1, is GAGVSQSPSNKVTEKGKDVELRCDPISGHTALYWYRQSLGQGLEFLIYFQGNSAPDKSGLPSDRFSAERTGGSVSTLTIQRTQQEDSAVYLCASRRQGTEAFFGQGTRLTVV.

This clone was observed a few times. The rearrangement joins TRBV7-9 to TRBJ2-2, with D tentatively TRBD2 (5 bases). The V and J ends lost 5 bases and 1 base respectively, with 11 bases between them. This CDR3 spans 15 amino acids. Germline assignment: CDR1 SEHNR and CDR2 FQNEAQ (reference sequence). CDR3 in DNA: TGTGCCAGCAGCCCCGGTGCGGGGAACACCGGGGAGCTGTTTTTT. Translation gives CASSPGAGNTGELFF.

The chain has TRBV13 and TRBJ2-4; 8 bases line up with TRBD2. CDR3 length equals 17 residues. The germline gives CDR1 PRHDT, CDR2 FYEKMQ (reference sequence). Losses at the gene ends were 2 bases for V and 5 bases for J; bases not matched to a gene: 11. The chain's CDR3 is CASSLQSSGSWQNIQYF. Written as DNA, the CDR3 is TGTGCCAGCAGCTTACAGTCAAGCGGGAGTTGGCAAAACATTCAGTACTTC.

V and J are TRBV19 and TRBJ1-2, with D possibly TRBD1 on 6 matching bases. CDR3 size: 16 residues. Trimming left V 3 bases short and J 7 bases short, with 21 bases between. From germline, CDR1 is LNHDA and CDR2 SQIVND (reference sequence). The DNA of the CDR3 is TGTGCCAGTAGTATTGGGACAAGGGCTTTGGGGGCTGGCTACACCTTC. It translates to CASSIGTRALGAGYTF.